This is a list of T cell receptor beta chains from one sample in a study of cytomegalovirus exposure and HLA in healthy donors. Sequencing used immunoSEQ multiplex PCR; TCRdb keeps in-frame clones, though not all of them. Of some 71,000 clones listed, 65% to 75% are singletons. The specimen sequenced was PBMCs. These receptors all stem from a middle-aged man in good health and CMV-seropositive. The CDR3 runs from the conserved cysteine through the conserved F or W. A D gene is named only where the DNA matches it firmly. Only some rows state a clone size, as once, few, many or a class for expanded clones.

18,TRBJ2-1,NA,NA,TRBV6-1,CASSEARGWAGRYNEQFF,TGTGCCAGCAGTGAAGCGCGGGGTTGGGCGGGGCGTTACAATGAGCAGTTCTTC
15,TRBJ1-5,NA,TRBD1,TRBV5-1,CASRLGTGRYQPQHF,TGCGCCAGCCGCCTCGGGACAGGGAGATATCAGCCCCAGCATTTT
14,TRBJ1-1,once,NA,TRBV19,CASSIRGPNTEAFF,TGTGCCAGTAGTATACGTGGGCCGAACACTGAAGCTTTCTTT
13,TRBJ1-2,few,NA,TRBV27,CASSSLRSYGYTF,TGTGCCAGCAGTTCCTTGAGGAGCTATGGCTACACCTTC
14,TRBJ1-1,NA,NA,TRBV18,CASSQPPVNAEAFF,TGTGCCAGCTCCCAACCACCGGTGAATGCTGAAGCTTTCTTT
17,TRBJ2-6,NA,NA,TRBV5-1,CASSAVQGFSGANVLTF,TGCGCCAGCAGCGCGGTCCAGGGTTTCTCTGGGGCCAACGTCCTGACTTTC
15,TRBJ1-1,NA,TRBD1,TRBV4-3,CASSLRPGQGTEAFF,TGCGCCAGCAGCCTCAGACCGGGACAGGGCACTGAAGCTTTCTTT
13,TRBJ1-2,NA,TRBD1,TRBV19,CASSPDRGYGYTF,TGTGCCAGTAGTCCGGACAGGGGGTATGGCTACACCTTC
15,TRBJ1-2,NA,NA,TRBV7-2,CASSLSATGVYGYTF,TGTGCCAGCAGCTTATCGGCGACAGGAGTCTATGGCTACACCTTC
16,TRBJ1-3,NA,TRBD1,TRBV13,CASSLGRQGLGNTIYF,TGTGCCAGCAGCTTAGGTCGACAGGGCTTAGGAAACACCATATATTTT
14,TRBJ2-5,few,TRBD2,TRBV19,CASSPGLAGETQYF,TGTGCCAGTAGTCCCGGACTAGCGGGCGAGACCCAGTACTTC
15,TRBJ1-2,NA,NA,TRBV5-6,CASSLLRQGGYGYTF,TGTGCCAGCAGCTTGTTACGGCAGGGAGGATATGGCTACACCTTC
12,TRBJ2-4,NA,NA,TRBV29-1,CSAGWVENIQYF,TGCAGCGCAGGATGGGTTGAAAACATTCAGTACTTC
14,TRBJ1-5,few,NA,TRBV28,CASSGPLVNQPQHF,TGTGCCAGCAGTGGCCCCTTGGTCAATCAGCCCCAGCATTTT
16,TRBJ1-2,NA,TRBD1,TRBV5-1,CASSLEGGAVGNGYTF,TGCGCCAGCAGCTTGGAAGGGGGCGCGGTAGGTAATGGCTACACCTTC
12,TRBJ1-2,once,NA,TRBV6-5,CASGSATDGYTF,TGTGCCAGTGGCAGCGCAACTGATGGCTACACCTTC
12,TRBJ1-2,NA,NA,TRBV7-2,CASSSGGYGYTF,TGTGCCAGCAGTTCCGGGGGGTATGGCTACACCTTC
14,TRBJ2-7,NA,NA,TRBV4-3,CASSQDSGTYEQYF,TGCGCCAGCAGCCAAGATTCGGGAACCTACGAGCAGTACTTC
19,TRBJ1-4,NA,NA,TRBV6-1,CASSEAQAGAVTFNEKLFF,TGTGCCAGCAGTGAAGCGCAGGCGGGAGCCGTCACCTTCAATGAAAAACTGTTTTTT
14,TRBJ2-7,NA,TRBD2,TRBV5-1,CASSPIAGESEQYF,TGCGCCAGCAGCCCCATAGCGGGAGAGAGCGAGCAGTACTTC
15,TRBJ2-2,NA,NA,TRBV5-4,CASSLSTGLAGELFF,TGTGCCAGCAGCTTGAGTACAGGGTTGGCCGGGGAGCTGTTTTTT
13,TRBJ1-2,NA,NA,TRBV19,CASRNEQGYGYTF,TGTGCCAGTAGAAATGAACAGGGCTATGGCTACACCTTC
15,TRBJ2-3,few,TRBD2,TRBV5-4,CASSLTGTSEDTQYF,TGTGCCAGCAGCTTGACCGGGACTAGCGAAGATACGCAGTATTTT
16,TRBJ2-7,NA,TRBD1,TRBV5-1,CASSPNSTPGQDFQYF,TGCGCCAGCAGCCCCAACTCCACTCCGGGACAGGATTTTCAGTACTTC
17,TRBJ2-7,NA,TRBD2,TRBV4-2,CASSSLRGGEKSYEQYF,TGTGCCAGCAGCAGCTTGCGGGGGGGCGAGAAATCCTACGAGCAGTACTTC
12,TRBJ2-7,NA,NA,TRBV7-9,CASTSDSYEQYF,TGTGCCAGCACTTCGGACAGCTACGAGCAGTACTTC
17,TRBJ2-1,NA,NA,TRBV27,CASRRMPTATPVGEQFF,TGTGCCAGCAGACGAATGCCGACAGCTACCCCGGTTGGTGAGCAGTTCTTC
16,TRBJ1-2,NA,NA,TRBV6-5,CASSYSVGRGNYGYTF,TGTGCCAGCAGTTACTCGGTCGGCAGGGGTAACTATGGCTACACCTTC
15,TRBJ1-5,once,TRBD1,TRBV6-5,CASSPGQSPWEPQHF,TGTGCCAGCAGTCCGGGACAGAGCCCTTGGGAGCCCCAGCATTTT
14,TRBJ2-5,once,NA,TRBV13,CASSFTSQKETQYF,TGTGCCAGCAGCTTTACTAGCCAGAAAGAGACCCAGTACTTC
16,TRBJ1-4,few,TRBD1,TRBV9,CASSAPRDRGKEKLFF,TGTGCCAGCAGCGCACCCCGAGACAGGGGGAAGGAAAAACTGTTTTTT
16,TRBJ2-1,NA,TRBD2,TRBV2,CASSAAELAGINEQFF,TGTGCCAGCAGTGCCGCGGAGCTAGCGGGAATTAATGAGCAGTTCTTC
13,TRBJ1-1,NA,NA,TRBV2,CASRLQQGTEAFF,TGTGCCAGCAGACTTCAACAGGGTACTGAAGCTTTCTTT
16,TRBJ1-1,NA,TRBD1,TRBV5-6,CASSRDRLFANTEAFF,TGTGCCAGCAGCCGGGACAGGCTCTTCGCGAACACTGAAGCTTTCTTT
13,TRBJ1-1,many,NA,TRBV5-4,CASSLMGGGEAFF,TGTGCCAGCAGCTTGATGGGAGGCGGGGAAGCTTTCTTT
13,TRBJ2-3,NA,NA,TRBV5-6,CASSLGPDDTQYF,TGTGCCAGCAGCTTGGGGCCAGATGATACGCAGTATTTT
13,TRBJ2-7,NA,TRBD1,TRBV6-6,CASKRDSAAEQYF,TGTGCCAGCAAACGGGACAGCGCCGCCGAGCAGTACTTC
21,TRBJ2-6,NA,NA,TRBV4-2,CASSQRGGSRQGFAGANVLTF,TGTGCCAGCAGCCAACGAGGGGGGAGTAGACAGGGCTTTGCTGGGGCCAACGTCCTGACTTTC
13,TRBJ2-7,many,NA,TRBV5-1,CASSSIAGSEQYF,TGCGCCAGCAGCTCCATTGCGGGGTCCGAGCAGTACTTC
18,TRBJ2-6,NA,TRBD1,TRBV7-9,CASSLVMSWDRGANVLTF,TGTGCCAGCAGCTTAGTAATGAGTTGGGACAGGGGGGCCAACGTCCTGACTTTC
15,TRBJ1-5,NA,NA,TRBV19,CASSGQSLSNQPQHF,TGTGCCAGTAGTGGTCAGTCTTTGAGCAATCAGCCCCAGCATTTT
14,TRBJ1-4,once,NA,TRBV5-8,CASISSVTNEKLFF,TGTGCCAGCATCTCCAGTGTAACTAATGAAAAACTGTTTTTT
15,TRBJ1-2,NA,NA,TRBV19,CASSIDLQGIYGYTF,TGTGCCAGTAGTATAGATCTACAGGGAATCTATGGCTACACCTTC
17,TRBJ1-2,once,TRBD1,TRBV18,CASSPRGGGVYNYGYTF,TGTGCCAGCTCACCAAGAGGAGGGGGCGTCTACAACTATGGCTACACCTTC
15,TRBJ1-6,NA,NA,TRBV30,CAWMILGGTNSPLHF,TGTGCCTGGATGATCTTGGGGGGAACTAATTCACCCCTCCACTTT